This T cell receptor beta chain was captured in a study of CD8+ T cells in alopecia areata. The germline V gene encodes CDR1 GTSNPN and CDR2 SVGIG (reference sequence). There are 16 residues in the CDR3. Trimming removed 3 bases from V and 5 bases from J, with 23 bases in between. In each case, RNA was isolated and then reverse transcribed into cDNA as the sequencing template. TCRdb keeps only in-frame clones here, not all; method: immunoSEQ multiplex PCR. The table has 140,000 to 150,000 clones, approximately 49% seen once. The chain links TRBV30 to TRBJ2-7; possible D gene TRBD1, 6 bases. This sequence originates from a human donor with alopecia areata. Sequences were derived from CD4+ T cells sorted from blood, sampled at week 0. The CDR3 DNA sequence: TGTGCCTGGAGCTCCAGAGCCCTACAGGGTTACGACGAGCAGTACTTC. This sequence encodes CAWSSRALQGYDEQYF.